This T cell receptor (beta chain) was documented in a study of CD8 T cells in ankylosing spondylitis. For TCR beta, libraries came from quantitative 5'-RACE with molecular barcodes. TCRdb analysed the 5' RACE reads with MiXCR anew, one entry per CDR3 protein. The sample yields hundreds of thousands of distinct CDR3 sequences, 7.5% to 9% seen once. The sample holds many counts of this clonotype. Its antigen is not identified. Findings of the study overall: Disease-associated clonotypes exhibited CD8+ identity and were relatively infrequent in peripheral blood. From matched ankylosing spondylitis synovial fluid, disease-linked clones were reportedly recovered at significantly enriched levels. One TCR beta motif, made up of 7 or 8 highly homologous variants, appeared characteristic of ankylosing spondylitis blood.

Germline loops: CDR1 SGHRS, CDR2 YFSETQ. Trimming left V 4 bases short and J 3 bases short, with 19 bases between. The CDR3 has 16 amino acids. The specimen was blood, either unsorted or a sorted T cell fraction (not recorded which). This chain joins TRBV5-1 and TRBJ2-5; weak D call: TRBD2 (5 bases). This sequence originates from a male donor with ankylosing spondylitis or in good health (not recorded which). CDR3 in amino acids: CASSLNLVGAEETQYF. The CDR3, as DNA: TGCGCCAGCAGCCTTAACCTAGTGGGAGCTGAAGAGACCCAGTACTTC.